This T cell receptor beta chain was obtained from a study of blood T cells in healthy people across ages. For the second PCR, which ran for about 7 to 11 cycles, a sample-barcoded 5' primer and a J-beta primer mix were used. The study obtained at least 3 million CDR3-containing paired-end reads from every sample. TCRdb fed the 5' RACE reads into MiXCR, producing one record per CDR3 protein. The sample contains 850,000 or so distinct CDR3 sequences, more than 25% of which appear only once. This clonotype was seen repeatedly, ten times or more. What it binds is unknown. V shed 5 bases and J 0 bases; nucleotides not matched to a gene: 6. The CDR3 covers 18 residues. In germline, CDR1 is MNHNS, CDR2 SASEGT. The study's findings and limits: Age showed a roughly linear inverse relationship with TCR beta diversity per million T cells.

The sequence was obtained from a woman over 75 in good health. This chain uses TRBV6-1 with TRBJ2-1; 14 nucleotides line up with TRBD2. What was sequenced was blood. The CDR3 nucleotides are TGTGCCAGCAGTATTGGACTAGCGGGGGGTTACTCCTACAATGAGCAGTTCTTC. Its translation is CASSIGLAGGYSYNEQFF.